Reported below is one T cell receptor (beta chain). The entry originates in a study of neurological immune-mediated disorders. The CDR3 length is 14 residues. In germline, CDR1 is KGHSH, CDR2 LQKENI. Trimming shortened V by 2 bases and J by 0 bases, and 7 bases separated the two germline ends. TCRdb passed the 5' RACE reads through MiXCR, listing each CDR3 protein once. The sample carries 30,000 or so distinct CDR3 sequences, approximately 4.2% recorded once. The sequence was collected from a man between 18 and 35 years old in good health. This chain joins TRBV18 and TRBJ1-1; unclear D gene. Sequencing was done on a sample of PBMCs. This CDR3 is CASSPFDLNTEAFF. CDR3 coding DNA: TGTGCCAGCTCACCATTCGACTTGAACACTGAAGCTTTCTTT.